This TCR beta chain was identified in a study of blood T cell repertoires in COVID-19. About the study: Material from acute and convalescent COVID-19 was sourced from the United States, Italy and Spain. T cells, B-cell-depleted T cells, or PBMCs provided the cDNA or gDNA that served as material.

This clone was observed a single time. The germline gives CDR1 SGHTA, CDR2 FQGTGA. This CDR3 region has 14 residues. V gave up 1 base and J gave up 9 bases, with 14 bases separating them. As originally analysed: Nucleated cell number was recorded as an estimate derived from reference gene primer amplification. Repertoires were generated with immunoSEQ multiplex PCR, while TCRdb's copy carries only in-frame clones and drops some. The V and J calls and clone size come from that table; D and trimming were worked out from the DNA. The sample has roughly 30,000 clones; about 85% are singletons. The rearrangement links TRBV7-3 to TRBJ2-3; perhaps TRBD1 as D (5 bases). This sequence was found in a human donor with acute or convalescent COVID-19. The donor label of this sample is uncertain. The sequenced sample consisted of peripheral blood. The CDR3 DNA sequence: TGTGCCAGCAGCTTAAGTTCAGGGTCGGAAACGCAGTATTTT. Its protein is CASSLSSGSETQYF.